The 29 T cell receptor beta chains in this list originate from one sample, sequenced in a study of T cells after somatic rescue of genetic block. TCRdb's copy holds only in-frame clones and misses some; the assay was immunoSEQ multiplex PCR. The sample yields tens of thousands of clones, approximately 96% seen once. The sequenced material came from peripheral blood mononuclear cells (PBMCs). All receptors derive from a child in the first two years of life.

This chain links TRBV6-5 with TRBJ2-7; TRBD1 agrees at 10 bases. V dropped 2 bases and J dropped 4; count of bases not matched to a gene: 5. Looked up from germline, CDR1 is MNHEY and CDR2 is SVGAGI. There are 15 residues in the CDR3. The CDR3 reads CASSYLGQGFYEQYF. As DNA, the CDR3 is TGTGCCAGCAGTTACCTGGGACAGGGGTTTTACGAGCAGTACTTC.

The chain uses TRBV9 and TRBJ1-1; D gene uncertain. Trimming left V 4 bases short and J 3 bases short, with 16 bases between. CDR3 length: 15 residues. Germline lookup yields CDR1 SGDLS and CDR2 YYNGEE. The CDR3 nucleotides read TGTGCCAGCAGCCGCTCATGGGGTAAGGACACTGAAGCTTTCTTT. It is translated as CASSRSWGKDTEAFF.

V is TRBV5-1 and J is TRBJ1-5; possibly TRBD1 for D (6 bases). Germline V gene data show CDR1 as SGHRS and CDR2 as YFSETQ. With 4 bases removed from V and 1 base from J, the gap between germline ends came to 12 bases. The CDR3 is 15 amino acids. CDR3 amino acids: CASSLRGASNQPQHF. In nucleotides, the CDR3 is TGCGCCAGCAGCCTTCGGGGGGCGAGCAATCAGCCCCAGCATTTT.

The V gene is TRBV4-1, the J gene TRBJ2-1; D might be TRBD2 (6 bases). The germline gives CDR1 MGHRA, CDR2 YSYEKL. There are 14 residues in the CDR3. Trimming left V 3 bases short and J 6 bases short, with 12 bases between. CDR3 nucleotide sequence: TGCGCCAGCAGCCACAGACGGGGAGGCAATGAGCAGTTCTTC. Its protein is CASSHRRGGNEQFF.

The CDR3 sequence: CASSIAGGPYEQYF. DNA of the CDR3: TGTGCCAGTAGTATAGCGGGAGGACCCTACGAGCAGTACTTC. The gene calls are TRBV19 and TRBJ2-7, with TRBD2 matching 7 bases. Germline V gene data show CDR1 as LNHDA and CDR2 as SQIVND (reference sequence). Unmatched junction bases numbered 2, after V lost 1 base and J lost 2 bases. The CDR3 consists of 14 residues.

This rearrangement joins TRBV27 to TRBJ2-1; 7 bases align to TRBD2. CDR3 length: 15 amino acids. Germline V gives CDR1 MNHEY, CDR2 SMNVEV (reference sequence). V lost 2 bases to trimming and J lost 4 bases; unmatched junction nucleotides: 5. CDR3 residues: CASSLRLAVYNEQFF. In nucleotides, the CDR3 is TGTGCCAGCAGTTTACGCCTAGCGGTGTACAATGAGCAGTTCTTC.

V is TRBV5-1 and J is TRBJ2-7, with a possible D match to TRBD1 (6 bases). Germline V lookup: CDR1 SGHRS, CDR2 YFSETQ. There are 15 residues in the CDR3. Trimming took off 4 bases at V and 0 bases at J, with 14 bases between the two ends. The CDR3 loop reads CASSRLGQRSYEQYF. The CDR3 nucleotides are TGCGCCAGCAGCAGGCTAGGACAGCGCTCCTACGAGCAGTACTTC.

This clone was counted only a few times. The chain links TRBV27 to TRBJ1-5, with 9 bases that match TRBD1. Losses at the gene ends were 5 bases for V and 2 bases for J; bases not matched to a gene: 1. The CDR3 covers 14 residues. Germline V gene sequence: CDR1 MNHEY, CDR2 SMNVEV (reference sequence). In nucleotides, the CDR3 is TGTGCCAGCAGTGACAGGGGGGGCAATCAGCCCCAGCATTTT. It is translated as CASSDRGGNQPQHF.

The CDR3 DNA follows: TGTGCCAGCAGCTTCGGGGCTAGCGGGACCAACAATGAGCAGTTCTTC. It yields the protein CASSFGASGTNNEQFF. The chain joins TRBV5-4 to TRBJ2-1; TRBD2 matches at 9 bases. This CDR3 is 16 amino acids long. V dropped 2 bases and J dropped 5; count of bases not matched to a gene: 8. The germline V gene has CDR1 SGHNT and CDR2 YYREEE (reference sequence).

This clone was seen only a few times. The rearrangement links TRBV29-1 to TRBJ1-1; D is possibly TRBD1 (6 bases). Trimming pared 1 base from V and 3 bases from J, leaving 12 bases between. The CDR3 contains 14 residues. Germline loops: CDR1 SQVTM, CDR2 ANQGSEA. The CDR3 DNA sequence: TGCAGCGTTGAAGCAGGGGCAAGGGACACTGAAGCTTTCTTT. Protein sequence: CSVEAGARDTEAFF.

This chain joins TRBV15 and TRBJ2-1, with D tentatively TRBD2 (6 bases). CDR1 is LNHNV, CDR2 YYDKDF, per germline (reference sequence). This CDR3 has 13 amino acids. Trimming removed 1 base at V and 6 bases at J, with 7 bases between. DNA of the CDR3: TGTGCCACCAGCAGAGTGGGGGGCAATGAGCAGTTCTTC. As protein: CATSRVGGNEQFF. Looking up the rest from reference TRBV15 and TRBJ2-1 gives the full variable domain: DAMVIQNPRYQVTQFGKPVTLSCSQTLNHNVMYWYQQKSSQAPKLLFHYYDKDFNNEADTPDNFQSRRPNTSFCFLDIRSPGLGDTAMYLCATSRVGGNEQFFGPGTRLTVL.

V and J are TRBV7-2 and TRBJ1-1; maybe TRBD1 (5 bases). CDR1 is SGHTA, CDR2 FQGNSA, per germline. Trimming removed 3 bases from V and 4 bases from J, with 15 bases in between. The CDR3 has 15 residues. The CDR3 is CASSFRLGATTEAFF. In nucleotides, the CDR3 is TGTGCCAGCAGCTTCCGACTCGGGGCTACCACTGAAGCTTTCTTT.

The V and J genes are TRBV6-5 and TRBJ1-4; D not resolved. The CDR3 consists of 14 residues. Germline V CDR1 and CDR2: MNHEY, SVGAGI. V lost 5 bases, J lost 8 bases, and 15 bases lay in between. This chain's CDR3 is CASSPSATSEKLFF. The CDR3 DNA reads as TGTGCCAGCAGTCCAAGTGCAACAAGCGAAAAACTGTTTTTT.

V is TRBV5-5 and J is TRBJ2-5, with D possibly TRBD1 on 6 matching bases. V was pared by 2 bases and J by 1 base, with 12 bases between. This CDR3 has 15 amino acids. Germline CDR1 SGHKS, CDR2 YYEKEE (reference sequence). The CDR3 loop reads CASSFLQGTQETQYF. The CDR3 DNA reads TGTGCCAGCAGCTTTTTACAGGGTACCCAAGAGACCCAGTACTTC.

The chain has TRBV5-1 and TRBJ2-7; D unresolved. Trimming removed 4 bases from V and 0 bases from J, with 8 bases in between. Per the germline V gene, CDR1 is SGHRS and CDR2 is YFSETQ. The CDR3 extends over 13 amino acids. This chain's CDR3 is CASSITSSYEQYF. The CDR3 nucleotides read TGCGCCAGCAGCATCACGTCCTCCTACGAGCAGTACTTC.

The gene calls are TRBV10-3 and TRBJ1-2; D possibly corresponds to TRBD1 (5 bases). Per the germline V gene, CDR1 is ENHRY and CDR2 is SYGVKD. CDR3 length: 14 amino acids. The V gene lost 0 bases and the J gene lost 3 bases, with 8 bases spanning the gap. CDR3 DNA: TGTGCCATCAGTGAGTCTCCGGGGCACTATGGCTACACCTTC. Its translation is CAISESPGHYGYTF.

The chain recombines TRBV6-1 with TRBJ1-1; no clear D gene. The CDR3 spans 13 residues. Germline V CDR1 and CDR2: MNHNS, SASEGT. V was pared by 1 base and J by 0 bases, with 3 bases between. The CDR3 spells CASSEVVNTEAFF. Written as DNA, the CDR3 is TGTGCCAGCAGTGAAGTAGTGAACACTGAAGCTTTCTTT.

V is TRBV27 and J is TRBJ1-2, with D hard to call. The CDR3 is 13 residues long. V was cut by 3 bases and J by 5 bases, with 10 bases left in between. From germline, CDR1 is MNHEY and CDR2 SMNVEV (reference sequence). The CDR3 coding sequence is TGTGCCAGCAGTTTGGACGGCTCTTATGGCTACACCTTC. Protein: CASSLDGSYGYTF.

The CDR3 here is CASSQDRQGYNEKLFF. Here the CDR3 DNA reads TGCGCCAGCAGCCAAGATCGACAGGGGTATAATGAAAAACTGTTTTTT. The chain couples TRBV4-1 to TRBJ1-4, with 8 bases matching TRBD1. The CDR3 contains 16 residues. Germline V gene lookup returns CDR1 MGHRA and CDR2 YSYEKL. The V gene end was trimmed by 0 bases and the J gene end by 4 bases; junction bases not matched to a gene: 4.

The rearrangement uses TRBV6-6 and TRBJ1-2; 10 bases align to TRBD1. There are 15 residues in the CDR3. V shed 0 bases and J 4 bases; nucleotides not matched to a gene: 2. Germline V gene data show CDR1 as MNHNY and CDR2 as SVGAGI (reference sequence). CDR3 amino acids: CASSYSTGGAYGYTF. The CDR3 DNA is TGTGCCAGCAGTTACTCGACAGGGGGCGCCTATGGCTACACCTTC.

The rearrangement uses TRBV27 and TRBJ2-7, with D unclear. The germline V and J ends were trimmed by 5 bases and 0 bases, with 8 bases remaining between them. Looked up from germline, CDR1 is MNHEY and CDR2 is SMNVEV (reference sequence). This CDR3 has 13 amino acids. CDR3 amino acids: CASSPRSSYEQYF. In DNA, the CDR3 is TGTGCCAGCAGTCCTAGGAGCTCCTACGAGCAGTACTTC.

This clone was recorded only once. The rearrangement links TRBV15 to TRBJ2-2; D is undetermined. The CDR3 loop spans 14 amino acids. Germline CDR1 reads LNHNV; CDR2 reads YYDKDF (reference sequence). Trimming pared 0 bases from V and 4 bases from J, leaving 6 bases between. The chain's CDR3 is CATSRERITGELFF. CDR3 nucleotides: TGTGCCACCAGCAGAGAGCGGATCACCGGGGAGCTGTTTTTT.

The gene calls are TRBV5-1 and TRBJ2-1; D gene uncertain. Between the trimmed V and J ends, which lost 0 bases and 0 bases, there was a span of 7 bases. This CDR3 is 15 amino acids long. Germline V gives CDR1 SGHRS, CDR2 YFSETQ. CDR3 residues: CASSLGPSSYNEQFF. The CDR3, as DNA: TGCGCCAGCAGCTTGGGGCCCAGCTCCTACAATGAGCAGTTCTTC.

This sequence joins TRBV19 and TRBJ2-1; D is possibly TRBD2 (5 bases). Between the trimmed V and J ends, which lost 3 bases and 0 bases, there was a span of 12 bases. From germline, CDR1 is LNHDA and CDR2 SQIVND (reference sequence). This CDR3 is built from 16 residues. Written as DNA, the CDR3 is TGTGCCAGTAGTATGGGAGCCCAGAGCTCCTACAATGAGCAGTTCTTC. It specifies CASSMGAQSSYNEQFF.

V gene TRBV10-3 combines with J gene TRBJ2-7, with D perhaps matching TRBD1 (5 bases). The CDR3 spans 14 residues. Germline CDR1 ENHRY, CDR2 SYGVKD. Trimming stripped 3 bases from V and 5 bases from J, with 14 bases between. CDR3 sequence reads: CAISDWGRLHEQYF. CDR3 nucleotides: TGTGCCATCAGTGATTGGGGCAGGCTCCACGAGCAGTACTTC.

In this sample, this clone turned up once. This specimen includes other DNA sequences encoding the same CDR3. The V gene is TRBV7-2, the J gene TRBJ2-7, with D tentatively TRBD2 (6 bases). Germline lookup yields CDR1 SGHTA and CDR2 FQGNSA. The CDR3 contains 14 residues. V was pared by 1 base and J by 0 bases, with 7 bases between. CDR3: CASSLVGGSYEQYF. DNA of the CDR3: TGTGCCAGCAGCTTAGTCGGGGGCTCCTACGAGCAGTACTTC. Combining the CDR3 with reference TRBV7-2 and TRBJ2-7 gives the whole variable domain GAGVSQSPSNKVTEKGKDVELRCDPISGHTALYWYRQSLGQGLEFLIYFQGNSAPDKSGLPSDRFSAERTGGSVSTLTIQRTQQEDSAVYLCASSLVGGSYEQYFGPGTRLTVT.

V gene TRBV6-5 combines with J gene TRBJ2-2; no clear D. The length of the CDR3 is 13 residues. Germline assignment: CDR1 MNHEY and CDR2 SVGAGI. V lost 1 base, J lost 3 bases, and 3 bases lay in between. CDR3 DNA sequence: TGTGCCAGCAGTTACTACGACACCGGGGAGCTGTTTTTT. Translation: CASSYYDTGELFF.

This chain connects TRBV19 to TRBJ2-5; 7 nucleotides line up with TRBD1. The J call may not be correct, given that the DNA end is closer to TRBJ2-7. This CDR3 is built from 15 residues. Germline V CDR1 and CDR2: LNHDA, SQIVND (reference sequence). CDR3 sequence (DNA): TGTGCCAGTAGTCTAAGGGGGCAGGGGGCCTACGAGCAGTACTTC. Translated: CASSLRGQGAYEQYF.

The rearrangement joins TRBV9 to TRBJ2-7; D is possibly TRBD2 (6 bases). V was cut by 0 bases and J by 1 base, with 11 bases left in between. Germline V gene sequence: CDR1 SGDLS, CDR2 YYNGEE. The CDR3 consists of 15 residues. CDR3 loop: CASSVGRVPSYEQYF. In DNA, the CDR3 is TGTGCCAGCAGCGTAGGGAGGGTTCCTTCCTACGAGCAGTACTTC.